This T cell receptor beta chain was recovered during a study of blood T cell repertoires in COVID-19. Trimming stripped 5 bases from V and 4 bases from J, with 14 bases between. The CDR3 extends over 14 amino acids. Looked up from germline, CDR1 is SGHTA and CDR2 is FQGTGA. Methods used by the authors: By means of reference gene primer amplification, nucleated cell counts were estimated. The assay was immunoSEQ multiplex PCR, and TCRdb's table has in-frame clones only and misses some. V and J calls and clone size are as listed in that table; D and trimming were resolved from the DNA. Altogether approximately 210,000 clones are present, about four fifths being singletons, with the ten largest covering 12%.

Sequencing was performed on peripheral blood. The rearrangement uses TRBV7-3 and TRBJ1-1; D might be TRBD1 (6 bases). The TCR was taken from a woman aged 40 to 50 with acute or convalescent COVID-19. The CDR3 region is CASSEGGVGTEAFF. In DNA, the CDR3 is TGTGCCAGCAGCGAAGGGGGAGTGGGCACTGAAGCTTTCTTT.